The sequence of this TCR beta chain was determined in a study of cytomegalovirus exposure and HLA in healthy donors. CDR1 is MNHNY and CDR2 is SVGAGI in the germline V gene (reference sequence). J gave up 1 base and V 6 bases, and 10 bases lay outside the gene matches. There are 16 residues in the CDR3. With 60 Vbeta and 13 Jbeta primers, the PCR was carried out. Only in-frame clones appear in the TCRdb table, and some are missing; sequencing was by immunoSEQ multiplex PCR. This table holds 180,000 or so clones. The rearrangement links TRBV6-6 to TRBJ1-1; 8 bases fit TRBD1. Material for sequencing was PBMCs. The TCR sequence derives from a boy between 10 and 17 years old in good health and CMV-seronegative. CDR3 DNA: TGTGCCAGCAGCCCTGGGACAGGACCACGGAACACTGAAGCTTTCTTT. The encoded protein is CASSPGTGPRNTEAFF.